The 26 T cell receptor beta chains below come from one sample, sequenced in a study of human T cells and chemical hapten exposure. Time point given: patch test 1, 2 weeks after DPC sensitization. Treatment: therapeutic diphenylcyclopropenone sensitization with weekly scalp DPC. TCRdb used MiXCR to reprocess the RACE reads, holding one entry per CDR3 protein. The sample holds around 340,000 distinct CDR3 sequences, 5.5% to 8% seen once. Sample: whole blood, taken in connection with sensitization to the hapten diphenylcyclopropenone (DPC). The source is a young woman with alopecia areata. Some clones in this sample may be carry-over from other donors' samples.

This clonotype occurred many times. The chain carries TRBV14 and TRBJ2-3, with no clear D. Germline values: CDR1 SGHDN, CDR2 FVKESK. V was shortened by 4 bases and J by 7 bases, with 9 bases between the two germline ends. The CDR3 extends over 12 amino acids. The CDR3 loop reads CASSPRSNTQYF. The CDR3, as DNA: TGTGCCAGCAGCCCACGTTCAAATACGCAGTATTTT.

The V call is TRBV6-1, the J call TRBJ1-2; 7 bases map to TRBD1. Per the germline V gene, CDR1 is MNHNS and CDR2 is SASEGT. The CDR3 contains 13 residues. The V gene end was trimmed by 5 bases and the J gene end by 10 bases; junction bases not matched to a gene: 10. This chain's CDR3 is CASSLDREDDYTF. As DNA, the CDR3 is TGTGCCAGCAGTCTTGACAGGGAGGATGACTACACCTTC.

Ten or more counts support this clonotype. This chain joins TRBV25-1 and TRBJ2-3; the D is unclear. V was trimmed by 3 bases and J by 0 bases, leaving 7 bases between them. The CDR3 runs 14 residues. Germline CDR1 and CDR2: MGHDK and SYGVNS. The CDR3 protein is CASSDNPSTDTQYF. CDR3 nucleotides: TGTGCCAGCAGTGACAACCCAAGCACAGATACGCAGTATTTT.

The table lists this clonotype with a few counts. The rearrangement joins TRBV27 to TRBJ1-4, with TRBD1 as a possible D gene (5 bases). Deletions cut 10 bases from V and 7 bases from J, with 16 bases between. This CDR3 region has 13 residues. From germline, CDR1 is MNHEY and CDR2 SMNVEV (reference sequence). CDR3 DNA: TGTGCCACTCAGGGCAAGGGCGGTGAAAAACTGTTTTTT. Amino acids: CATQGKGGEKLFF.

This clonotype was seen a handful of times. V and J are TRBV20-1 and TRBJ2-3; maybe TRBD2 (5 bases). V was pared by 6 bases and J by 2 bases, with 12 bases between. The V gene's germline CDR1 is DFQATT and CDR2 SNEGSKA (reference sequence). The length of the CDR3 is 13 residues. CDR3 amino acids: CSAGGGDTDTQYF. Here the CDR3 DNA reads TGCAGTGCCGGAGGTGGGGACACAGATACGCAGTATTTT.

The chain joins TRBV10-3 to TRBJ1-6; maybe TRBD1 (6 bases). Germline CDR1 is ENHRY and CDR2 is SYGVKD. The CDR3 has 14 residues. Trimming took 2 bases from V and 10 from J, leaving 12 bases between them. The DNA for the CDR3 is TGTGCCATCAGTGAGGGAAACAGGGAGTCACCCCTCCACTTT. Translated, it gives CAISEGNRESPLHF.

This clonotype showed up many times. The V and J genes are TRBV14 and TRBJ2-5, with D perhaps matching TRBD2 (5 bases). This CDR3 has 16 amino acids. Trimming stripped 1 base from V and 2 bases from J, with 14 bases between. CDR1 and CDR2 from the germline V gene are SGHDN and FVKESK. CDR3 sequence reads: CASSQGDIGDQETQYF. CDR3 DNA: TGTGCCAGCAGCCAAGGGGATATCGGGGATCAAGAGACCCAGTACTTC. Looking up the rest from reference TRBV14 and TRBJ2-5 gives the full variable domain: EAGVTQFPSHSVIEKGQTVTLRCDPISGHDNLYWYRRVMGKEIKFLLHFVKESKQDESGMPNNRFLAERTGGTYSTLKVQPAELEDSGVYFCASSQGDIGDQETQYFGPGTRLLVL.

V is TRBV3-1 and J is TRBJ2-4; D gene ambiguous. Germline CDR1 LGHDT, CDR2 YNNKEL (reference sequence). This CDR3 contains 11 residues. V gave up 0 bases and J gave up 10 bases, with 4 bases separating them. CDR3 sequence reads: CASSQDRIQYF. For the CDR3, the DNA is TGTGCCAGCAGCCAAGATCGGATTCAGTACTTC. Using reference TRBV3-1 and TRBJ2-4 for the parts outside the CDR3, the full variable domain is DTAVSQTPKYLVTQMGNDKSIKCEQNLGHDTMYWYKQDSKKFLKIMFSYNNKELIINETVPNRFSPKSPDKAHLNLHINSLELGDSAVYFCASSQDRIQYFGAGTRLSVL.

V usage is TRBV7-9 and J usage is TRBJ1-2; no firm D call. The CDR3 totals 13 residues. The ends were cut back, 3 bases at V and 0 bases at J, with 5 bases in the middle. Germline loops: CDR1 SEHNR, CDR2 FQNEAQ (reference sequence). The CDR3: CASSFGTNYGYTF. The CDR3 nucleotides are TGTGCCAGCAGCTTTGGTACTAACTATGGCTACACCTTC.

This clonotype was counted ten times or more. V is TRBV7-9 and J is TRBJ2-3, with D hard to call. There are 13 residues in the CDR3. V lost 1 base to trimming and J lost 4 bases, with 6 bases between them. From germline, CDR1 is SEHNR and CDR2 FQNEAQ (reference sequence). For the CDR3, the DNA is TGTGCCAGCAGCTTAGGCATACCAGATACGCAGTATTTT. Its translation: CASSLGIPDTQYF.

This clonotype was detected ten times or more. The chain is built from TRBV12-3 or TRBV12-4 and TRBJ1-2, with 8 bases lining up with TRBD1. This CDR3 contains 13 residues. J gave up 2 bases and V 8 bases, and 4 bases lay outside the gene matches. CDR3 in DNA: TGTGCCAGCTCGGACAGGGCGAACTATGGCTACACCTTC. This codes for CASSDRANYGYTF.

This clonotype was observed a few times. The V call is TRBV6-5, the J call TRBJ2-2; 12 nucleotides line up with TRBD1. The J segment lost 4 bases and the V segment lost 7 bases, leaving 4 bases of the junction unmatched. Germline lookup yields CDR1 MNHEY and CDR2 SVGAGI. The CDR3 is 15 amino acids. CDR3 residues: CASTPGQGATGELFF. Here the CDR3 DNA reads TGTGCCAGCACCCCGGGACAGGGGGCCACCGGGGAGCTGTTTTTT.

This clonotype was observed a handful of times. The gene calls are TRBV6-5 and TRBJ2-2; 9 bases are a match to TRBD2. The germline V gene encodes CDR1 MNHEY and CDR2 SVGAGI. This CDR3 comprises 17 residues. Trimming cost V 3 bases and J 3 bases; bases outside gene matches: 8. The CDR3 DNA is TGTGCCAGCAGTTATCTCCCTAGCGGGGAGGACACCGGGGAGCTGTTTTTT. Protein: CASSYLPSGEDTGELFF.

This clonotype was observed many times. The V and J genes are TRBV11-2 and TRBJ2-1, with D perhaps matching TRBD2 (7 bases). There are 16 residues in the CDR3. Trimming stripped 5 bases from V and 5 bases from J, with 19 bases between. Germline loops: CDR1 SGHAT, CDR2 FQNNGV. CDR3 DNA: TGTGCCAGCAGCACTTTAGGGGGGGGTGCGGACAATGAGCAGTTCTTC. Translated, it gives CASSTLGGGADNEQFF. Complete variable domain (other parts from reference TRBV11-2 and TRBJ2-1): EAGVAQSPRYKIIEKRQSVAFWCNPISGHATLYWYQQILGQGPKLLIQFQNNGVVDDSQLPKDRFSAERLKGVDSTLKIQPAKLEDSAVYLCASSTLGGGADNEQFFGPGTRLTVL.

DNA for the CDR3: TGTGCCAGCAGTTATGTGGGACAAATGGCCACAGATACGCAGTATTTT. Its translation: CASSYVGQMATDTQYF. The chain carries TRBV6-5 and TRBJ2-3, with D possibly TRBD1 on 6 matching bases. The CDR3 has 16 amino acids. V lost 3 bases and J lost 2, with 15 bases in between. The germline gives CDR1 MNHEY, CDR2 SVGAGI.

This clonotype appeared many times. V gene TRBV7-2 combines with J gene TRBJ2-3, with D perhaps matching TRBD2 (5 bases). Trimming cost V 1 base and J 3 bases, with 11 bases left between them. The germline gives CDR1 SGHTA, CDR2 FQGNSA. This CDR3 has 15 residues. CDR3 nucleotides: TGTGCCAGCAGCTTAGGGGCTAGCTCGACAGATACGCAGTATTTT. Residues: CASSLGASSTDTQYF.

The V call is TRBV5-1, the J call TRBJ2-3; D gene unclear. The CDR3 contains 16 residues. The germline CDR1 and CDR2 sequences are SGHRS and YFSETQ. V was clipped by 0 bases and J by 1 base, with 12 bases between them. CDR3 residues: CASSLAWLVRTDTQYF. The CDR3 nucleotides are TGCGCCAGCAGCTTGGCCTGGCTAGTGCGCACAGATACGCAGTATTTT.

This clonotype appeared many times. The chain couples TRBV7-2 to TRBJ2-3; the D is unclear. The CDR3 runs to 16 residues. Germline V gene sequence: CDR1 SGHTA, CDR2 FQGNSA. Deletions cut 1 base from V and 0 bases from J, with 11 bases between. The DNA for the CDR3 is TGTGCCAGCAGCTTAGGACTGCAGGCGAGCACAGATACGCAGTATTTT. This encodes CASSLGLQASTDTQYF.

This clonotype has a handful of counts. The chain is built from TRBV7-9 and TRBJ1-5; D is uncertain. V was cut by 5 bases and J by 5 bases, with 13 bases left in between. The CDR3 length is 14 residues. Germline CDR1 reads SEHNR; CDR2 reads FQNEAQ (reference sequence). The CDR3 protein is CASSPPGRHQPQHF. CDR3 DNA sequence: TGTGCCAGCAGCCCCCCCGGACGCCATCAGCCCCAGCATTTT.

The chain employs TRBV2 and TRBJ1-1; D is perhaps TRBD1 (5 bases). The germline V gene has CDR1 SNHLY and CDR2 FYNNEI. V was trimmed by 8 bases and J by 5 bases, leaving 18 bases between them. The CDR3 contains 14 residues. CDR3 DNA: TGTGCCAGCGGAGACCGGGCCCAGGGAACTGAAGCTTTCTTT. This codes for CASGDRAQGTEAFF.

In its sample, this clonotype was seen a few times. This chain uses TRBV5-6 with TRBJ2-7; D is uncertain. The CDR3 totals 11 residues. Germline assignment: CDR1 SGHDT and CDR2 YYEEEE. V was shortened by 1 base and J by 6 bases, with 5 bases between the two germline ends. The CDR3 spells CASSLKFEQYF. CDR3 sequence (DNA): TGTGCCAGCAGCTTGAAGTTCGAGCAGTACTTC.

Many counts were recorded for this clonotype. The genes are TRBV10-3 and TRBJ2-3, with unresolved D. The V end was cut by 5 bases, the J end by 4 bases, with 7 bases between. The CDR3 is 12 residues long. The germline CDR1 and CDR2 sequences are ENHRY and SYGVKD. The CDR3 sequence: CAISSEPDTQYF. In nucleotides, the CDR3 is TGTGCCATCAGTAGCGAGCCAGATACGCAGTATTTT.

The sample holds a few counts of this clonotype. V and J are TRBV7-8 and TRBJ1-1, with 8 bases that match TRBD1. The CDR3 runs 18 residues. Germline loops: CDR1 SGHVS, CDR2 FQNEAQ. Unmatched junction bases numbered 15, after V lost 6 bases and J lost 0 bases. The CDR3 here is CASSQEGTGALLNTEAFF. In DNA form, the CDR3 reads TGTGCCAGCAGTCAAGAAGGGACAGGCGCTCTCTTGAACACTGAAGCTTTCTTT.

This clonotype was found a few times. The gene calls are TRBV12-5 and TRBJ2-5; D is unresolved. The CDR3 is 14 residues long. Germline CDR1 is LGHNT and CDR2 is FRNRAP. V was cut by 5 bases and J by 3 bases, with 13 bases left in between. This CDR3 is CASGQPDREETQYF. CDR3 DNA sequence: TGTGCTAGTGGTCAACCGGATAGAGAAGAGACCCAGTACTTC.

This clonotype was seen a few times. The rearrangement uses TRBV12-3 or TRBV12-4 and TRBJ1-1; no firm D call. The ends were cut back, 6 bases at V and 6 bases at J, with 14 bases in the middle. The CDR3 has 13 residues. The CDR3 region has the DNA TGTGCCAGCAGCCGATTGGGTGCCGCTGAAGCTTTCTTT. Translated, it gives CASSRLGAAEAFF.

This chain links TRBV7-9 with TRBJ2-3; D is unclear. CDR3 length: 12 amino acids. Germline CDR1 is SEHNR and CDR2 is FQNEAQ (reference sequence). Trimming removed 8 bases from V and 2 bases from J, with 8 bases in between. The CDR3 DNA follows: TGTGCCAGCTTTAAGGTCACAGATACGCAGTATTTT. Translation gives CASFKVTDTQYF. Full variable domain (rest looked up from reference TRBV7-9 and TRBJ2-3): DTGVSQNPRHKITKRGQNVTFRCDPISEHNRLYWYRQTLGQGPEFLTYFQNEAQLEKSRLLSDRFSAERPKGSFSTLEIQRTEQGDSAMYLCASFKVTDTQYFGPGTRLTVL.